What follows are 6 T cell receptor beta chains derived from one specimen sequenced in a study of T cells in Graves' hyperthyroidism and ophthalmopathy. Amplification of TCR beta CDR3 regions used RNA as the template. Carried out on the TCR CDR3, a first-round RT-PCR used the HTBI primer set. One entry per CDR3 protein, called by TCRdb with MiXCR from the multiplex PCR reads. This sample has about 52,000 distinct CDR3 sequences; around half occur once, and the top ten carry about a tenth. Sequencing used blood. Receptors originate from a woman aged 45-65 years with Graves' ophthalmopathy.

This clonotype was detected many times. CDR3 amino acids: CSASVDRIEQYF. The CDR3, as DNA: TGCAGTGCTAGCGTGGACAGGATCGAGCAGTACTTC. The chain recombines TRBV20-1 with TRBJ2-7, with 7 bases matching TRBD1. The J segment lost 6 bases and the V segment lost 3 bases, leaving 5 bases of the junction unmatched. CDR1 and CDR2 from the germline V gene are DFQATT and SNEGSKA (reference sequence). CDR3 length: 12 amino acids.

The chain carries TRBV15 and TRBJ2-7, with 8 bases lining up with TRBD1. This CDR3 is 16 amino acids long. V was pared by 0 bases and J by 4 bases, with 8 bases of the junction left unmatched. The V gene's germline CDR1 is LNHNV and CDR2 YYDKDF (reference sequence). DNA for the CDR3: TGTGCCACCAGCAGAGAGGGACAGGATCCTTCGTACGAGCAGTACTTC. It is translated as CATSREGQDPSYEQYF.

This clonotype appeared many times. The chain uses TRBV7-3 and TRBJ2-2; 7 bases line up with TRBD2. Trimming took 1 base from V and 4 from J; bases not matched to a gene: 6. This CDR3 is 16 amino acids long. Germline lookup yields CDR1 SGHTA and CDR2 FQGTGA. The DNA of the CDR3 is TGTGCCAGCAGCTTAATGGGGGGGGGAAGCACCGGGGAGCTGTTTTTT. Amino acid sequence: CASSLMGGGSTGELFF.

The V gene is TRBV11-2, the J gene TRBJ2-1, with D unclear. V lost 8 bases, J lost 0 bases, and 14 bases lay in between. CDR3 size: 15 residues. Germline CDR1 reads SGHAT; CDR2 reads FQNNGV. The CDR3 region is CASPFPLCSYNEQFF. DNA of the CDR3: TGTGCCAGCCCCTTCCCACTGTGCTCCTACAATGAGCAGTTCTTC. The entire variable domain, with the rest obtained from reference TRBV11-2 and TRBJ2-1, is as follows: EAGVAQSPRYKIIEKRQSVAFWCNPISGHATLYWYQQILGQGPKLLIQFQNNGVVDDSQLPKDRFSAERLKGVDSTLKIQPAKLEDSAVYLCASPFPLCSYNEQFFGPGTRLTVL.

With regard to this clonotype: The junction departs from the called germline gene at one end, perhaps through a read error. The genes are TRBV28 and TRBJ1-4; D gene unclear. CDR1 MDHEN and CDR2 SYDVKM come from the germline V gene. The CDR3 loop spans 11 amino acids. The chain's CDR3 is CASSWGEKLSF. The CDR3, as DNA: TGTGCCAGCAGTTGGGGAGAAAAACTGTCTTTT.

Worth noting for this clonotype: The CDR3 does not close with the conserved phenylalanine or tryptophan, likely indicating a read error. The V gene is TRBV4-3, the J gene TRBJ1-5; TRBD1 is a possible D gene (5 bases). This CDR3 has 14 residues. Between the trimmed V and J ends, which lost 5 bases and 4 bases, there was a span of 12 bases. Germline lookup yields CDR1 LGHNA and CDR2 YSLEER. The CDR3 nucleotides read TGCGCCAGCAGCGCTGACAGTGGGAATCAGCCCCAGCATTCT. Its translation is CASSADSGNQPQHS.